These 16 T cell receptor beta chains share one sample of origin, sequenced in a study of shared clonotypes between healthy human individuals. The table came from immunoSEQ multiplex PCR; TCRdb's copy has only in-frame clones and leaves some out. This table holds some 2,400,000 clones, under 97% found once. Sequencing was carried out using naive CD4+ T cells sorted from blood. Subset meaning: CD45RA+ positively selected. The receptor set was obtained from a young man in good health.

The chain uses TRBV25-1 and TRBJ1-1; D possibly corresponds to TRBD1 (5 bases). This CDR3 comprises 17 residues. CDR1 and CDR2 from the germline V gene are MGHDK and SYGVNS. V was shortened by 5 bases and J by 4 bases, with 23 bases between the two germline ends. The CDR3 reads CASSSKGWYRMITEAFF. In DNA, the CDR3 is TGTGCCAGCAGTTCTAAAGGGTGGTACAGGATGATCACTGAAGCTTTCTTT.

The chain joins TRBV9 to TRBJ1-2; D gene unclear. Trimming left V 4 bases short and J 3 bases short, with 7 bases between. The CDR3 totals 12 residues. Looked up from germline, CDR1 is SGDLS and CDR2 is YYNGEE. CDR3 loop: CASSFQDYGYTF. CDR3 nucleotide sequence: TGTGCCAGCAGCTTCCAGGACTATGGCTACACCTTC.

The chain joins TRBV6-1 to TRBJ2-7; tentative D call: TRBD2 (6 bases). Germline V gene sequence: CDR1 MNHNS, CDR2 SASEGT. V lost 3 bases and J 0 bases, leaving 12 bases between the germline ends. The CDR3 extends over 15 amino acids. The DNA for the CDR3 is TGTGCCAGCAGTGACGGGCTAGCGAGCTCCTACGAGCAGTACTTC. Its translation: CASSDGLASSYEQYF.

V usage is TRBV27 and J usage is TRBJ1-2; the D is unclear. The CDR3 spans 14 residues. Looked up from germline, CDR1 is MNHEY and CDR2 is SMNVEV (reference sequence). V was trimmed by 4 bases and J by 5 bases, leaving 14 bases between them. The CDR3 sequence: CASSSGGGYYGYTF. The CDR3 DNA is TGTGCCAGCAGTTCAGGAGGAGGCTATTATGGCTACACCTTC.

With respect to this clone: In the same sample, other DNA sequences code for this CDR3. The rearrangement links TRBV18 to TRBJ2-1, with 7 positions matching TRBD1. In germline, CDR1 is KGHSH, CDR2 LQKENI. The CDR3 covers 13 residues. After removal of 3 bases from V and 5 bases from J, the junction contained 1 base not matched to a gene. The chain's CDR3 is CASSPDRNNEQFF. As DNA, the CDR3 is TGTGCCAGCTCACCGGACAGGAACAATGAGCAGTTCTTC.

This clone was detected only once. The V gene is TRBV2, the J gene TRBJ2-7, with TRBD2 matching 8 bases. With V trimmed by 4 bases and J by 1 base, 6 bases remained unmatched. This CDR3 region has 15 residues. The V gene's germline CDR1 is SNHLY and CDR2 FYNNEI. The CDR3 loop is CASSAGLAGSYEQYF. In DNA form, the CDR3 reads TGTGCCAGCAGTGCGGGGCTAGCGGGTTCCTACGAGCAGTACTTC.

The CDR3 DNA sequence: TGTGCCATCAGTGGAGGGGGTACGGGATACACTGAAGCTTTCTTT. Translation: CAISGGGTGYTEAFF. The chain couples TRBV10-3 to TRBJ1-1; weak D call: TRBD1 (6 bases). The CDR3 runs 15 residues. Trimming left V 4 bases short and J 3 bases short, with 15 bases between. The germline V gene has CDR1 ENHRY and CDR2 SYGVKD.

The genes are TRBV7-9 and TRBJ2-4, with a possible D match to TRBD2 (6 bases). The ends were cut back, 3 bases at V and 4 bases at J, with 19 bases in the middle. The CDR3 is made up of 17 amino acids. Germline CDR1 is SEHNR and CDR2 is FQNEAQ (reference sequence). The CDR3, as DNA: TGTGCCAGCAGCTTGGATGGGGGTAGCGGACCAAAAAACATTCAGTACTTC. Its protein is CASSLDGGSGPKNIQYF.

The chain is built from TRBV5-1 and TRBJ2-7, with 8 bases aligning to TRBD1. The germline gives CDR1 SGHRS, CDR2 YFSETQ. With 3 bases clipped from V and 5 bases from J, the junction kept 4 bases outside the gene matches. The CDR3 totals 13 residues. The CDR3 is CASSSGGENEQYF. CDR3 nucleotides: TGCGCCAGCAGCTCAGGGGGCGAAAACGAGCAGTACTTC.

About this clone itself: The same CDR3 is also encoded by other DNA sequences in this sample. The chain is built from TRBV14 and TRBJ2-3; the match to TRBD2 covers 10 bases. The CDR3 covers 15 residues. The V gene end was trimmed by 3 bases and the J gene end by 1 base; junction bases not matched to a gene: 1. Germline CDR1 reads SGHDN; CDR2 reads FVKESK. The CDR3 sequence: CASSQGTSGTDTQYF. The CDR3 bases are TGTGCCAGCAGCCAGGGGACTAGCGGCACAGATACGCAGTATTTT. Full variable domain (rest looked up from reference TRBV14 and TRBJ2-3): EAGVTQFPSHSVIEKGQTVTLRCDPISGHDNLYWYRRVMGKEIKFLLHFVKESKQDESGMPNNRFLAERTGGTYSTLKVQPAELEDSGVYFCASSQGTSGTDTQYFGPGTRLTVL.

J is TRBJ1-4 and V is TRBV29-1; possibly TRBD1 for D (5 bases). CDR3 length: 13 amino acids. V was trimmed by 6 bases and J by 3 bases, leaving 11 bases between them. The germline CDR1 and CDR2 sequences are SQVTM and ANQGSEA. The chain's CDR3 is CSVRQLANEKLFF. CDR3 nucleotides: TGCAGCGTGAGACAGTTGGCTAATGAAAAACTGTTTTTT.

This clone has just one count. V gene TRBV9 combines with J gene TRBJ1-6; possibly TRBD1 for D (6 bases). Germline loops: CDR1 SGDLS, CDR2 YYNGEE. The CDR3 has 21 amino acids. V was cut by 4 bases and J by 5 bases, with 31 bases left in between. CDR3 nucleotides: TGTGCCAGCAGCCGAGGTCTCTTCGATTGGGGACAAATGGAACATAATTCACCCCTCCACTTT. This codes for CASSRGLFDWGQMEHNSPLHF.

V and J are TRBV5-4 and TRBJ2-1, with 7 bases identical to TRBD2. The CDR3 has 16 amino acids. V trimming: 0 bases; J trimming: 2 bases; junction bases outside the gene matches: 5. Germline V CDR1 and CDR2: SGHNT, YYREEE (reference sequence). The CDR3 DNA follows: TGTGCCAGCAGCTTGGTGGCGGGAGCCCCCTACAATGAGCAGTTCTTC. Its protein product is CASSLVAGAPYNEQFF.

V gene TRBV19 combines with J gene TRBJ2-5, with D tentatively TRBD2 (5 bases). The CDR3 has 16 residues. The ends were cut back, 3 bases at V and 1 base at J, with 15 bases in the middle. The V gene's germline CDR1 is LNHDA and CDR2 SQIVND (reference sequence). This CDR3 reads CASSIGPRGGQETQYF. For the CDR3, the DNA is TGTGCCAGTAGTATCGGACCCAGAGGAGGCCAAGAGACCCAGTACTTC.

J is TRBJ2-7 and V is TRBV5-6; D perhaps matches TRBD1 (6 bases). The V end lost 4 bases, the J end lost 0 bases, and 11 bases lay between the germline ends. This CDR3 is 14 amino acids long. Germline-derived CDR1 and CDR2 are SGHDT and YYEEEE. CDR3 sequence reads: CASSLGQFSYEQYF. The DNA for the CDR3 is TGTGCCAGCAGCCTCGGACAGTTCTCCTACGAGCAGTACTTC.

The rearrangement links TRBV28 to TRBJ1-5; no firm D call. V dropped 6 bases and J dropped 4 bases, with 10 bases sitting between them. Germline V gene data show CDR1 as MDHEN and CDR2 as SYDVKM. This CDR3 region has 13 residues. The CDR3 sequence is CASSAGVNQPQHF. In DNA form, the CDR3 reads TGTGCCAGCAGCGCCGGAGTTAATCAGCCCCAGCATTTT.